One and the same sample provided the 8 T cell receptor beta chains below, sequenced in a study of T cells after yellow fever vaccination. TCRdb fed the 5' RACE reads into MiXCR, producing one record per CDR3 protein. The data contain some 350,000 distinct CDR3 sequences, around 4.1% of them singletons. The starting material was PBMCs, obtained 5 days after the yellow fever booster vaccination. The receptors come from a young man who received the YFV17D yellow fever vaccine.

This clonotype was seen more than once but under ten times. This sequence joins TRBV20-1 and TRBJ1-4; D unresolved. Trimming took 7 bases from V and 0 from J, leaving 6 bases between them. Germline CDR1 is DFQATT and CDR2 is SNEGSKA (reference sequence). The CDR3 spans 12 residues. CDR3 amino acids: CSGYATNEKLFF. The CDR3 nucleotides read TGCAGTGGATATGCAACTAATGAAAAACTGTTTTTT.

The chain combines TRBV6-2 or TRBV6-3 with TRBJ2-3; D not certain. The germline CDR1 and CDR2 sequences are MNHEY and SVGEGT. The germline V and J ends were trimmed by 6 bases and 3 bases, with 16 bases remaining between them. The CDR3 sequence is 15 residues long. The CDR3 here is CASRALTVLTDTQYF. As DNA, the CDR3 is TGTGCCAGCAGGGCCTTGACGGTACTAACAGATACGCAGTATTTT.

This clonotype was seen a few times. The rearrangement uses TRBV28 and TRBJ2-3; D remains ambiguous. The ends were cut back, 2 bases at V and 0 bases at J, with 15 bases in the middle. The CDR3 extends over 17 amino acids. Looked up from germline, CDR1 is MDHEN and CDR2 is SYDVKM. The chain's CDR3 is CASSLPSDGTSTDTQYF. The CDR3 region has the DNA TGTGCCAGCAGTTTACCTTCGGACGGTACTAGCACAGATACGCAGTATTTT. The full variable domain, its missing parts supplied by reference TRBV28 and TRBJ2-3, is DVKVTQSSRYLVKRTGEKVFLECVQDMDHENMFWYRQDPGLGLRLIYFSYDVKMKEKGDIPEGYSVSREKKERFSLILESASTNQTSMYLCASSLPSDGTSTDTQYFGPGTRLTVL.

This clonotype was seen a few times. The chain joins TRBV7-9 to TRBJ2-2; 7 bases match TRBD1. V shed 8 bases and J 4 bases; nucleotides not matched to a gene: 1. The CDR3 has 12 residues. Germline CDR1 is SEHNR and CDR2 is FQNEAQ (reference sequence). The DNA of the CDR3 is TGTGCCAGCGACAGGGTCACCGGGGAGCTGTTTTTT. It yields the protein CASDRVTGELFF.

This chain joins TRBV27 and TRBJ2-3; D gene uncertain. This CDR3 has 15 residues. Germline V lookup: CDR1 MNHEY, CDR2 SMNVEV (reference sequence). With 0 bases removed from V and 0 bases from J, the gap between germline ends came to 7 bases. The CDR3 nucleotides are TGTGCCAGCAGTTTATCGGCACCTAGCACAGATACGCAGTATTTT. Its translation: CASSLSAPSTDTQYF.

CDR3 region: CSARPVTSGVFSEQYF. The DNA of the CDR3 is TGCAGTGCTAGACCCGTAACTAGCGGGGTCTTCTCCGAGCAGTACTTC. V is TRBV20-1 and J is TRBJ2-7; TRBD2 matches at 10 bases. The V and J ends lost 2 bases and 6 bases, in that order; junction bases with no gene match: 13. CDR1 is DFQATT, CDR2 SNEGSKA, per germline (reference sequence). This CDR3 has 16 amino acids.

V is TRBV9 and J is TRBJ1-1; a possible D gene is TRBD1 (5 bases). CDR1 SGDLS and CDR2 YYNGEE come from the germline V gene. Trimming removed 0 bases at V and 6 bases at J, with 12 bases between. The CDR3 totals 14 residues. The CDR3: CASSVDTLGAEAFF. The CDR3 DNA reads TGTGCCAGCAGCGTAGACACCCTAGGGGCTGAAGCTTTCTTT.

This clonotype was counted between two and nine times. The V call is TRBV11-2, the J call TRBJ2-7, with D tentatively TRBD1 or TRBD2 (6 bases each). The V and J ends lost 1 base and 6 bases respectively, with 16 bases between them. Germline CDR1 reads SGHAT; CDR2 reads FQNNGV. The CDR3 length is 15 residues. The CDR3 DNA reads as TGTGCCAGCAGCTTAGTTTGGAGGGGGGCGGCCGAGCAGTACGTC. Residues: CASSLVWRGAAEQYV.